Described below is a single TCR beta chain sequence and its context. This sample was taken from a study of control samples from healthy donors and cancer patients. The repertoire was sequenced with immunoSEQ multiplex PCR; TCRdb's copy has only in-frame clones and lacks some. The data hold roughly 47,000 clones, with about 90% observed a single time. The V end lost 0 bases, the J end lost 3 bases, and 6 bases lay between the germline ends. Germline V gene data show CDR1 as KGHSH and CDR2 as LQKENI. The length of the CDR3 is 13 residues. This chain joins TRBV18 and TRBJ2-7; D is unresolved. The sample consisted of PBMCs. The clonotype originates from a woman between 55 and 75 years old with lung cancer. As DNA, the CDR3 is TGTGCCAGCTCACCACCGGGCCTCTACGAGCAGTACTTC. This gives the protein CASSPPGLYEQYF.